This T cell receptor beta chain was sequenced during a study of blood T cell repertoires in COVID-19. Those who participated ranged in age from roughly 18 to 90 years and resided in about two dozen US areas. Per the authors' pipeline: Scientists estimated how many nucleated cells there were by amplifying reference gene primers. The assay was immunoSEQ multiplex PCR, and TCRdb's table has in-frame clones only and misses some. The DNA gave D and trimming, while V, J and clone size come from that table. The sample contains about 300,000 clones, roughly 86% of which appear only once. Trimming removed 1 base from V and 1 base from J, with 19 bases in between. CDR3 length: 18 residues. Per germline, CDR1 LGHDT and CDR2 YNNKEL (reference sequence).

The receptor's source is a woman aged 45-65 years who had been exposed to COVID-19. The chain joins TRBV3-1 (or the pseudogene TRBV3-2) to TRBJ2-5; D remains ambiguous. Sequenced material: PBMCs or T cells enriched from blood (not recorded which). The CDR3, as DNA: TGTGCCAGCAGCCAAGTACGGCAGGCTACCTTCTCCCAAGAGACCCAGTACTTC. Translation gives CASSQVRQATFSQETQYF.